The TCR beta chain described here comes from a study of control samples from healthy donors and cancer patients. Germline assignment: CDR1 MNHEY and CDR2 SVGEGT. This CDR3 spans 16 amino acids. Generated by immunoSEQ multiplex PCR, the TCRdb table keeps only in-frame clones and is missing some. The sample contains 200,000 to 250,000 clones, over 90% of which appear only once. On this clone: The junction shows a germline mismatch at one end, possibly a read error.

The sequence was obtained from a man aged 45-65 years in good health. Sequencing input: blood. The chain employs TRBV6-2 or TRBV6-3 and TRBJ2-3, with 8 bases matching TRBD2. The CDR3 region is CASSRRGAGVSDTQYF. As DNA, the CDR3 is TGTGCTAGCAGCCGCCGTGGAGCGGGGGTATCAGATACGCAGTATTTT.